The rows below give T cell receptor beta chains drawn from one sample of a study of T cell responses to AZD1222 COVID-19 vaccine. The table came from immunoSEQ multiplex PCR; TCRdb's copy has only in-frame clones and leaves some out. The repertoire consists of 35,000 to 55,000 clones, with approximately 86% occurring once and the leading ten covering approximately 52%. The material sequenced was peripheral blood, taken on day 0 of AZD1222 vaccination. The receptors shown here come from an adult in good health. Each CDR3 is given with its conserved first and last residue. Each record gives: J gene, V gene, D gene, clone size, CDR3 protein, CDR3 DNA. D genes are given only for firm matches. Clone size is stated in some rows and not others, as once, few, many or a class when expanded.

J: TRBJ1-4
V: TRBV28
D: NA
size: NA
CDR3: CASSNRSPEKLFF
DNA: TGTGCCAGCAGTAATCGGTCCCCTGAAAAACTGTTTTTT

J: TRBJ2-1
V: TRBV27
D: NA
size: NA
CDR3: CASSGGAAYNEQFF
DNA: TGTGCCAGCAGCGGTGGGGCAGCCTACAATGAGCAGTTCTTC

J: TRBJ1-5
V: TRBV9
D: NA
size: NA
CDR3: CASSVDEGQPQHF
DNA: TGTGCCAGCAGCGTAGATGAGGGTCAGCCCCAGCATTTT

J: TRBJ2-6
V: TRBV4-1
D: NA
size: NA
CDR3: CASSQIPGANVLTF
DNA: TGCGCCAGCAGCCAAATACCCGGGGCCAACGTCCTGACTTTC

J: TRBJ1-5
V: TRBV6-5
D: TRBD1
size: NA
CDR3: CASSLTGNNQPQHF
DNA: TGTGCCAGCAGCCTGACAGGGAACAATCAGCCCCAGCATTTT

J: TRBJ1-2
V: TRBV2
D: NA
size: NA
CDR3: CASVAWGSGYTF
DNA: TGTGCCAGCGTGGCATGGGGCAGTGGCTACACCTTC

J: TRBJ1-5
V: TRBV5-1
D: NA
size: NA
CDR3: CASSLAPVGGGNQPQHF
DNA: TGCGCCAGCAGCTTGGCCCCCGTAGGGGGAGGCAATCAGCCCCAGCATTTT

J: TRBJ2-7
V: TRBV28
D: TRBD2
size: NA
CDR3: CASSLYFIWGVAGGLSYEQYF
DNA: TGTGCCAGCAGTTTATATTTTATCTGGGGAGTAGCGGGAGGTCTATCCTACGAGCAGTACTTC

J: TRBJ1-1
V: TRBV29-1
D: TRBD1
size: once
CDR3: CSVAGQVNTEAFF
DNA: TGCAGCGTTGCGGGACAGGTAAATACTGAAGCTTTCTTT

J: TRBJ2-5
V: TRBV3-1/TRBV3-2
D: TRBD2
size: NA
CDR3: CASSQSGLAGETQYF
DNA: TGTGCCAGCAGCCAATCGGGACTAGCGGGAGAGACCCAGTACTTC

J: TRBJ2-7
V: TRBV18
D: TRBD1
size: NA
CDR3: CASSPTAHGTGTYEQYF
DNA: TGTGCCAGCTCACCAACCGCACACGGGACAGGGACTTACGAGCAGTACTTC

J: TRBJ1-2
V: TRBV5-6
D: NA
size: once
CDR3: CASSLAGSEDYGYTF
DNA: TGTGCCAGCAGCTTGGCAGGGTCGGAGGACTATGGCTACACCTTC

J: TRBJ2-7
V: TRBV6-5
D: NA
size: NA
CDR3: CASSPSGGRSYEQYF
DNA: TGTGCCAGCAGTCCCTCGGGGGGCCGCTCCTACGAGCAGTACTTC

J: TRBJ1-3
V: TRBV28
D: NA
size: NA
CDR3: CASLGGPGNTIYF
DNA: TGTGCCAGCCTGGGAGGGCCTGGAAACACCATATATTTT

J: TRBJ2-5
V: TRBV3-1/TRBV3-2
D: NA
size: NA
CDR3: CASSQMSETQYF
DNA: TGTGCCAGCAGCCAAATGAGCGAGACCCAGTACTTC

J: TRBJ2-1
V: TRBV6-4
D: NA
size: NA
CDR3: CASSETAGGNEQFF
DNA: TGTGCCAGCAGTGAGACAGCTGGGGGCAATGAGCAGTTCTTC

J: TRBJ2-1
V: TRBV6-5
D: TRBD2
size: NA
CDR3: CASTASGRGEQFF
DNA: TGTGCCAGCACCGCTAGCGGGAGGGGTGAGCAGTTCTTC

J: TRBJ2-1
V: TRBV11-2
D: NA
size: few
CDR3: CASSLVVNEQFF
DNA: TGTGCCAGCAGCTTAGTGGTCAATGAGCAGTTCTTC

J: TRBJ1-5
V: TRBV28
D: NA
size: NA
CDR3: CASRSPGNSNQPQHF
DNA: TGTGCCAGCAGATCCCCAGGGAATAGCAATCAGCCCCAGCATTTT

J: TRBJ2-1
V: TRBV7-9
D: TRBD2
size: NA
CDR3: CASSLGLAGIYNEQFF
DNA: TGTGCCAGCAGCTTAGGGCTAGCGGGGATCTACAATGAGCAGTTCTTC

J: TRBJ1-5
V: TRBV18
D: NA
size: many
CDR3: CASSPRDGYSPQHF
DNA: TGTGCCAGCTCACCCCGGGACGGATATTCGCCCCAGCATTTT

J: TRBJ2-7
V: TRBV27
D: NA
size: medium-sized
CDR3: CASSLTGMTTQYF
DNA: TGTGCCAGCAGCCTTACGGGGATGACGACGCAGTACTTC

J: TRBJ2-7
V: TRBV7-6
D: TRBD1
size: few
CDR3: CASSSSGTGAGEQYF
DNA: TGTGCCAGCAGCTCATCTGGGACAGGGGCCGGGGAGCAGTACTTC

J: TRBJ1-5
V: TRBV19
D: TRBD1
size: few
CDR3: CASSLRGGGAGNQPQHF
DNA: TGTGCCAGTAGCCTCAGGGGAGGGGGCGCGGGCAATCAGCCCCAGCATTTT

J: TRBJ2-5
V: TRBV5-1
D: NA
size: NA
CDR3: CASSTGMTETQYF
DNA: TGCGCCAGCAGCACCGGGATGACGGAGACCCAGTACTTC

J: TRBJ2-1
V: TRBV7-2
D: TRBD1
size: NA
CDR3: CASSLKGQGYEQFF
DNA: TGTGCCAGCAGCTTAAAGGGACAGGGGTATGAGCAGTTCTTC

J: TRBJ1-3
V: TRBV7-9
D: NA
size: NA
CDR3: CASSLGGGGLAGNTIYF
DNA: TGTGCCAGCAGCCTGGGGGGCGGGGGCTTGGCTGGAAACACCATATATTTT

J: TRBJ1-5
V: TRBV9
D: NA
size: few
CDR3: CASSVDYKGNQPQHF
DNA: TGTGCCAGCAGCGTTGATTATAAGGGGAACCAGCCCCAGCATTTT